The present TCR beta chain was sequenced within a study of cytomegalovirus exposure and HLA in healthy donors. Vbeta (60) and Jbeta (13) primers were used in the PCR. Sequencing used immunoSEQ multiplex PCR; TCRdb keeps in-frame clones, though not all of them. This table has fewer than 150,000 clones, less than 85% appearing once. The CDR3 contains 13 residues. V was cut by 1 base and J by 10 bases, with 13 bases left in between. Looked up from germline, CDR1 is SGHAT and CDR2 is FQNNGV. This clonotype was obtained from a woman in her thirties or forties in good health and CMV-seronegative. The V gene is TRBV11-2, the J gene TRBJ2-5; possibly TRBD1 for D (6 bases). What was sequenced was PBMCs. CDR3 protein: CASSLGQGIIQYF. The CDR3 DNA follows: TGTGCCAGCAGCTTAGGGCAGGGGATCATCCAGTACTTC.